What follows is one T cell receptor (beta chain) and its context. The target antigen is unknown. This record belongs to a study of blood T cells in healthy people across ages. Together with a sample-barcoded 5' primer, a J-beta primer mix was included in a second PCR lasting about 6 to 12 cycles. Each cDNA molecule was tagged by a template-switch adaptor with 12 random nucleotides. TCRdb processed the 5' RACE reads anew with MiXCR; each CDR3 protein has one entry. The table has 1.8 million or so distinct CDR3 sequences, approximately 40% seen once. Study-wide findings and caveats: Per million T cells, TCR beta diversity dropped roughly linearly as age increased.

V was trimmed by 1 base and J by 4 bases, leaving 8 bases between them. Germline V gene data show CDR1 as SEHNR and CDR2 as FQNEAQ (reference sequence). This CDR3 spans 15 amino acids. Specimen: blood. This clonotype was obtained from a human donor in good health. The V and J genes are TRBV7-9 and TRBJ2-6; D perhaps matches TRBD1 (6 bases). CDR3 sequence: CASSLGGHGANVLTF. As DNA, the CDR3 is TGTGCCAGCAGCTTAGGGGGGCACGGGGCCAACGTCCTGACTTTC.